The 10 T cell receptor beta chains below all came from one sample that was sequenced in a study of vaccination effects on CD4 cells after COVID-19. The antigens these receptors bind are not known. Libraries were prepared by immunoSEQ multiplex PCR; TCRdb keeps only in-frame clonotypes and omits some of them. The profile shows some 49,000 clones, about 74% of them singletons. CD4+ T cell isolation took place after less than 13 days of culture. Sequences were derived from CD4+ T cells from PBMCs cultured without peptide, sampled before COVID-19 vaccination. The receptors originated from a human donor who had a prior SARS-CoV-2 infection.

The V gene is TRBV18, the J gene TRBJ2-3; 8 positions agree with TRBD2. Trimming removed 0 bases from V and 0 bases from J; junction bases left unmatched: 8. CDR3 length: 18 residues. Per germline, CDR1 KGHSH and CDR2 LQKENI. CDR3 DNA sequence: TGTGCCAGCTCACCACCGAGCTACCTAGCGGGTAGCACAGATACGCAGTATTTT. It yields the protein CASSPPSYLAGSTDTQYF.

The chain couples TRBV5-1 to TRBJ1-1; D remains unclear. V was trimmed by 6 bases and J by 1 base, leaving 10 bases between them. In germline, CDR1 is SGHRS, CDR2 YFSETQ. The CDR3 consists of 13 residues. CDR3 coding DNA: TGCGCCAGCAAAGCCAGTCCGAACACTGAAGCTTTCTTT. It yields the protein CASKASPNTEAFF.

V is TRBV19 and J is TRBJ2-7; no reliable D call. Germline values: CDR1 LNHDA, CDR2 SQIVND (reference sequence). Trimming shortened V by 6 bases and J by 4 bases, and 1 base separated the two germline ends. CDR3 length: 9 amino acids. CDR3 protein: CASRYEQYF. In DNA form, the CDR3 reads TGTGCCAGTAGATACGAGCAGTACTTC.

The chain carries TRBV2 and TRBJ2-5; D unresolved. Germline V lookup: CDR1 SNHLY, CDR2 FYNNEI. V lost 7 bases and J 4 bases, leaving 10 bases between the germline ends. The CDR3 totals 12 residues. As DNA, the CDR3 is TGTGCCAGCAATAGGTTTTTAGAGACCCAGTACTTC. It encodes CASNRFLETQYF.

The chain uses TRBV5-1 and TRBJ2-1; D call uncertain. Trimming cost V 1 base and J 4 bases, with 9 bases left between them. The CDR3 is 14 amino acids. Germline CDR1 SGHRS, CDR2 YFSETQ. In DNA, the CDR3 is TGCGCCAGCAGCTTGACGATCCTTTACAATGAGCAGTTCTTC. Translation: CASSLTILYNEQFF.

The chain is built from TRBV7-8 and TRBJ2-3, with TRBD2 matching 9 bases. CDR3 length equals 16 residues. Unmatched junction bases numbered 10, after V lost 3 bases and J lost 6 bases. CDR1 and CDR2 from the germline V gene are SGHVS and FQNEAQ. CDR3 DNA sequence: TGTGCCAGCAGCTTCCTTGCGGGAGGGATTCGTGATACGCAGTATTTT. Translating it yields CASSFLAGGIRDTQYF.

This chain connects TRBV11-2 to TRBJ2-3; D is unclear. Germline values: CDR1 SGHAT, CDR2 FQNNGV. This CDR3 has 14 amino acids. Trimming took 5 bases from V and 6 from J, leaving 15 bases between them. The CDR3 DNA sequence: TGTGCCAGCAGCCCCCGTTTAAACGGGGATACGCAGTATTTT. It yields the protein CASSPRLNGDTQYF.

The gene calls are TRBV6-2 or TRBV6-3 and TRBJ2-1; D might be TRBD2 (6 bases). Germline-derived CDR1 and CDR2 are MNHEY and SVGEGT. V was shortened by 5 bases and J by 7 bases, with 18 bases between the two germline ends. This CDR3 contains 15 residues. CDR3 loop: CASSPYGSLGNEQFF. The CDR3 DNA sequence: TGTGCCAGCAGTCCGTACGGGAGTCTAGGGAATGAGCAGTTCTTC.

This clone was recorded only once. The chain couples TRBV2 to TRBJ2-4, with D possibly TRBD2 on 6 matching bases. The CDR3 has 14 residues. Germline loops: CDR1 SNHLY, CDR2 FYNNEI. V lost 4 bases, J lost 8 bases, and 15 bases lay in between. The CDR3 bases are TGTGCCAGCAGTGGTCAGACTAGTAATGACATTCAGTACTTC. It specifies CASSGQTSNDIQYF.

The genes are TRBV2 and TRBJ1-4, with D perhaps TRBD1 (6 bases). The V and J ends lost 6 bases and 6 bases respectively, with 14 bases between them. The CDR3 extends over 14 amino acids. Per the germline V gene, CDR1 is SNHLY and CDR2 is FYNNEI. CDR3 sequence (DNA): TGTGCCAGCAGGAACAGGGAAGGTTATGAAAAACTGTTTTTT. Protein product: CASRNREGYEKLFF. The entire variable domain, with the rest obtained from reference TRBV2 and TRBJ1-4, is as follows: EPEVTQTPSHQVTQMGQEVILRCVPISNHLYFYWYRQILGQKVEFLVSFYNNEISEKSEIFDDQFSVERPDGSNFTLKIRSTKLEDSAMYFCASRNREGYEKLFFGSGTQLSVL.